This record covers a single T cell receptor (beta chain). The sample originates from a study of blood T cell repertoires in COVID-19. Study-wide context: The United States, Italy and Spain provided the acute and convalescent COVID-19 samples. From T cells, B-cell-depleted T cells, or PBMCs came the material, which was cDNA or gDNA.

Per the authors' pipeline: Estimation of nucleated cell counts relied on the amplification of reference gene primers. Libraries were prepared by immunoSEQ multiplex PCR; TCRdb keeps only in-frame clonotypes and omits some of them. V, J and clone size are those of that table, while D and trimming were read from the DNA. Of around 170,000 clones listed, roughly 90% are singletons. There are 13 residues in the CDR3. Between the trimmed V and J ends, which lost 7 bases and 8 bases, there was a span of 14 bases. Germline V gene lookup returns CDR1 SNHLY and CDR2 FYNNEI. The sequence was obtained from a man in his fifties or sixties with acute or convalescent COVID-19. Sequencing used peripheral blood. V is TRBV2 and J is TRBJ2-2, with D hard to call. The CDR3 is CASKSASPGELFF. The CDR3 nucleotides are TGTGCCAGCAAATCCGCTAGTCCGGGGGAGCTGTTTTTT.